This T cell receptor (beta chain) was sequenced during a study of blood T cell repertoires in COVID-19. Study information: Acute-phase and convalescent COVID-19 samples originated in the United States, Italy and Spain. T cells, B-cell-depleted T cells, or PBMCs supplied cDNA or gDNA.

V dropped 6 bases and J dropped 7 bases, with 13 bases sitting between them. The germline gives CDR1 SGHTS, CDR2 YDEGEE. This CDR3 has 12 residues. Only in-frame clones appear in the TCRdb table, and some are missing; sequencing was by immunoSEQ multiplex PCR. Of 250,000 to 300,000 clones in the sample, approximately 91% were seen once. This rearrangement joins TRBV5-8 to TRBJ1-1; no firm D call. This sequence was found in a woman aged 40 to 50 with acute COVID-19. Sequencing was done on a sample of PBMCs or T cells enriched from blood (not recorded which). This chain's CDR3 is CASTNLLLEAFF. The CDR3, as DNA: TGTGCCAGCACCAACTTACTTCTTGAAGCTTTCTTT.